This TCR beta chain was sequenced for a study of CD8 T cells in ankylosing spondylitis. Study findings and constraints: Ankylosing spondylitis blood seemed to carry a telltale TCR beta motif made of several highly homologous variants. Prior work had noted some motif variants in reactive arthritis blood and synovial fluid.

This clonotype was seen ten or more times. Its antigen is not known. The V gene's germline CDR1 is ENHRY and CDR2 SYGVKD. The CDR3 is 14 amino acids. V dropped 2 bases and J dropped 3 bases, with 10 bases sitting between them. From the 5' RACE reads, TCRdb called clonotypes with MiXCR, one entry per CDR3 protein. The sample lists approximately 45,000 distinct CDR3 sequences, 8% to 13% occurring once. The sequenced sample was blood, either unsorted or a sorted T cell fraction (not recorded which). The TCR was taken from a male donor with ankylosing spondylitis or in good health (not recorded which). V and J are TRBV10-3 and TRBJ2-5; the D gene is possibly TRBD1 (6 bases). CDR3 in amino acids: CAISEARGEETQYF. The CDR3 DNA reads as TGTGCCATCAGTGAGGCCAGGGGAGAAGAGACCCAGTACTTC.